This TCR beta chain was retrieved from a study of cytomegalovirus exposure and HLA in healthy donors. Study-wide findings and caveats: In vitro testing confirmed a few CMV-associated chains as specific for CMV antigens. Evidence from a later analysis indicated that most CMV-associated TCR beta chains looked HLA-restricted.

Amplification used 60 Vbeta primers and 13 Jbeta primers. The data were produced by immunoSEQ multiplex PCR, yet TCRdb's version contains in-frame clones alone and is incomplete. The repertoire holds about 130,000 clones, 70% to 80% seen once, with around 1.9% in the top ten. The CDR3 runs to 14 residues. Between the trimmed V and J ends, which lost 3 bases and 5 bases, there was a span of 13 bases. Germline loops: CDR1 MNHNS, CDR2 SASEGT. Healthy donors of bone marrow made up the group. Note on this clone: Its antigen is unidentified.

The V and J genes are TRBV6-1 and TRBJ1-1, with D perhaps TRBD1 (5 bases). The receptor was derived from a woman aged 45 to 65 in good health and CMV-seronegative. Material: PBMCs. CDR3 loop: CASSESQANTEAFF. CDR3 nucleotides: TGTGCCAGCAGTGAGTCACAGGCTAATACTGAAGCTTTCTTT.